The T cell receptor beta chain under discussion was sequenced for a study of shared clonotypes between healthy human individuals. About the research overall: Aged 18 to 49, the donors were two women and a few men.

V lost 5 bases to trimming and J lost 0 bases, with 17 bases between them. Germline V gene data show CDR1 as SGHTA and CDR2 as FQGNSA. This CDR3 comprises 18 residues. Study-wide results and limits: A generally larger estimated richness was seen in naive subsets than in memory subsets.

On this clone itself: What it binds is unknown.

The method was immunoSEQ multiplex PCR; TCRdb's version includes in-frame clones alone and lacks a portion of them. The sample carries 2 million to 3 million clones, roughly 93% recorded once. This TCR came from a man younger than 30 in good health. Some clones in this sample may be carry-over from other donors' samples. The rearrangement joins TRBV7-2 to TRBJ2-6; maybe TRBD1 (6 bases). Sample: naive CD4+ T cells from PBMCs. The subset was: CD45RA+ positively selected. The CDR3 region has the DNA TGTGCCAGCAGCAAAATATGGACAGTTCACTCTGGGGCCAACGTCCTGACTTTC. Protein: CASSKIWTVHSGANVLTF.